Listed below are T cell receptor beta chains from one sample, sequenced in a study of CD8+ T cells in alopecia areata. Method: immunoSEQ multiplex PCR; TCRdb's copy keeps in-frame clones and lacks some. The table lists about 150,000 clones, around half of them singletons, with roughly a fifth in the top ten. The sequencing here drew on CD8+ T cells sorted from blood, taken at week 0. These receptors were collected from a human donor with alopecia areata. The CDR3 runs from the conserved cysteine through the conserved F or W. D genes are given only for firm matches.

TRBV19,NA,CASSDGGTYSNQPQHF
TRBV6-6,NA,CASRTSGSGELFF
TRBV30,TRBD1,CAWSPGTGPDTQYF
TRBV5-1,TRBD2,CASSLAASGGALNEQFF
TRBV15,NA,CATSRDSNPPRYGYTF
TRBV30,TRBD1,CAWSVVERQGGDEQFF
TRBV10-3,NA,CAISEPGLTDTQYF
TRBV5-6,NA,CASSLGRGSYEQYF
TRBV4-1,NA,CASSQEREGNTEAFF
TRBV19,NA,CASSQDQYGYTF
TRBV29-1,TRBD2,CSVEVSGAYEQYF
TRBV9,TRBD1,CASKEEGASYGYTF
TRBV7-2,TRBD2,CASSLASAGGPSEQFF
TRBV29-1,NA,CSVVDGNYGYTF
TRBV9,NA,CASSVDLYSYEQYF
TRBV14,NA,CASSLGGFAEAFF
TRBV2,TRBD1,CASSHRGMNTEAFF
TRBV6-5,TRBD1,CASSWGPGGYGYTF
TRBV4-3,NA,CASSQGRTEENSPLHF
TRBV5-6,TRBD2,CASSFGRGTYEQYF
TRBV29-1,NA,CSVVDSYYNEQFF
TRBV7-9,NA,CASSTHNQVNTEAFF